This T cell receptor (beta chain) was identified during a study of PD-L1 blockade in urothelial cancer. Study context: Men with urothelial cancer arising in the bladder made up twenty-five of 29 patients. Blood was tested 3 weeks (second dose) and 6 weeks into treatment.

The CDR3 has 16 amino acids. V shed 5 bases and J shed 7 bases, with 21 bases lying between them. Looked up from germline, CDR1 is SEHNR and CDR2 is FQNEAQ (reference sequence). As for time point: pretreatment peripheral blood. Disease in patients was locally advanced or metastatic urothelial carcinoma. Every patient provided from 1 to 8 samples, collected pretreatment and on-treatment. The protocol was immunoSEQ multiplex PCR, while the TCRdb copy is restricted to in-frame clones and leaves out a portion. This sample carries approximately 90,000 clones, roughly 84% of them seen once, and the ten largest clones take more than 2%.

The material was PBMCs, obtained around atezolizumab (anti-PD-L1) treatment. The chain joins TRBV7-9 to TRBJ1-5, with D possibly matching TRBD1 (5 bases). The source of this sequence is a man aged 55 to 70 with urothelial cancer. CDR3 region: CASSALGQGGSQPQHF. The CDR3 bases are TGTGCCAGCAGCGCCCTGGGCCAGGGAGGTTCGCAGCCCCAGCATTTT.